Detailed here is one T cell receptor beta chain. Its antigen remains unknown. CDR1 MNHEY and CDR2 SMNVEV come from the germline V gene (reference sequence). The CDR3 is made up of 15 amino acids. Trimming removed 1 base at V and 6 bases at J, with 15 bases between. Among the unsorted PBMC samples, replicate PCRs used about 310 ng DNA, 25,000 to 35,000 T cell genomes. Libraries were prepared by immunoSEQ multiplex PCR; TCRdb keeps only in-frame clonotypes and omits some of them. The table lists about 560,000 clones, around 80% of them singletons. This record comes from a study of shared clonotypes between healthy human individuals. Study as a whole: The study drew on a couple of women and a few men aged 18 to 49 as donors.

General study results and limits: A limitation of the genetic and exposure-history diversity represented arose from few donors. Clonotype sharing across donors was expected to vary with sequencing depth.

J is TRBJ1-2 and V is TRBV27; possible D gene TRBD1, 5 bases. Sequencing was done on a sample of PBMCs. The sequence came from a woman in her 40s in good health. Some clones in this sample may be carry-over from other donors' samples. The CDR3 loop reads CASSLFGATRNGYTF. DNA of the CDR3: TGTGCCAGCAGTTTATTTGGGGCGACCAGGAATGGCTACACCTTC.